These T cell receptor beta chains were read from a single sample in a study of T cells in Graves' hyperthyroidism and ophthalmopathy. TCRdb called the multiplex PCR reads again in MiXCR, with one record for every CDR3 protein. The sample shows about 520,000 distinct CDR3 sequences, approximately 24% of them seen only once. Sequencing was done on a sample of blood. The receptors come from a woman in her twenties or thirties with Graves' ophthalmopathy. The CDR3 runs from the conserved cysteine through the conserved F or W. The D gene is left open where the match is weak. A clone size is listed for some rows: how often the clone was seen (once, few, many), or a class if it is expanded.

cdr3_aa cdr3_nt cdr3_length j_call v_call clone_size d_call
CSAWGTGVMNTEAFF TGCAGTGCTTGGGGGACAGGCGTTATGAACACTGAAGCTTTCTTT 15 TRBJ1-1 TRBV20-1 many TRBD1
CASSPTRGTYEQYF TGTGCCAGCAGCCCCACCAGGGGTACGTACGAGCAGTACTTC 14 TRBJ2-7 TRBV7-3 NA NA
CASSQGRIKDNYGYTF TGTGCCAGCAGTCAGGGTCGGATAAAGGATAACTATGGCTACACCTTC 16 TRBJ1-2 TRBV11-1 many NA
CASSQVRGLVETQYF TGTGCCAGCAGCCAAGTTAGGGGCTTGGTGGAGACCCAGTACTTC 15 TRBJ2-5 TRBV12-3/TRBV12-4 many NA
CASRDRGGPNQSYEQYF TGTGCCAGCAGGGACAGGGGAGGCCCGAACCAATCCTACGAGCAGTACTTC 17 TRBJ2-7 TRBV6-4 few TRBD1
CASSFNEGEYYEQYF TGTGCCAGCAGCTTTAATGAGGGCGAATACTACGAGCAGTACTTC 15 TRBJ2-7 TRBV11-2 many NA
CASSIGLSGEAFF TGTGCCAGTAGCATAGGCCTTTCAGGGGAGGCTTTCTTT 13 TRBJ1-1 TRBV19 many NA
CASTPEGRNTGELFF TGTGCCAGCACCCCAGAGGGGAGGAACACCGGGGAGCTGTTTTTT 15 TRBJ2-2 TRBV12-3/TRBV12-4 many NA
CASRALRGPSTGELFF TGTGCCAGCCGGGCGCTCCGGGGTCCGAGCACCGGGGAGCTGTTTTTT 16 TRBJ2-2 TRBV11-2 NA NA
CASSDATGAQYF TGTGCCAGCAGTGACGCTACAGGGGCCCAGTACTTC 12 TRBJ2-7 TRBV6-1 NA TRBD1
CASSTTATSGNTIYF TGTGCCAGCAGCACGACCGCGACCTCTGGAAACACCATATATTTT 15 TRBJ1-3 TRBV7-2 NA NA
CASSIPGMNTEAFF TGTGCCAGTAGTATTCCGGGAATGAACACTGAAGCTTTCTTT 14 TRBJ1-1 TRBV19 few NA
CASSRQGGTHEAFF TGTGCCAGCAGCCGGCAGGGCGGGACCCATGAAGCTTTCTTT 14 TRBJ1-1 TRBV12-3/TRBV12-4 many NA
CAISATNTEAFF TGTGCCATCAGTGCCACGAACACTGAAGCTTTCTTT 12 TRBJ1-1 TRBV10-3 many NA
CSAYSGREGYEQYF TGCAGTGCTTATAGCGGGAGGGAGGGCTACGAGCAGTACTTC 14 TRBJ2-7 TRBV20-1 few TRBD2
CSARQPGRNYEQYF TGCAGTGCTAGACAGCCCGGGAGAAACTACGAGCAGTACTTC 14 TRBJ2-7 TRBV20-1 many NA
CASDHTGAHEQYF TGTGCCAGCGACCACACAGGGGCCCACGAGCAGTACTTC 13 TRBJ2-7 TRBV28 many TRBD1
CASRIRDTGELFF TGTGCCAGCAGAATCAGGGATACCGGGGAGCTGTTTTTT 13 TRBJ2-2 TRBV6-1 many NA
CASRGNRDRVNYGYTF TGTGCCAGCAGAGGAAACCGGGACAGGGTAAACTATGGCTACACCTTC 16 TRBJ1-2 TRBV6-2/TRBV6-3 NA TRBD1
CASKVGINQPQHF TGTGCCAGTAAGGTAGGAATCAATCAGCCCCAGCATTTT 13 TRBJ1-5 TRBV19 many NA
CASTLGGRYEQYF TGCGCCAGCACCCTGGGGGGGAGGTACGAGCAGTACTTC 13 TRBJ2-7 TRBV5-1 many TRBD2
CASSLRGAGGPETQYF TGTGCCAGCAGTTTACGGGGAGCTGGGGGTCCGGAGACCCAGTACTTC 16 TRBJ2-5 TRBV27 many NA
CSVLPGQGAAGANVLTF TGCAGCGTCTTGCCTGGACAGGGGGCGGCTGGGGCCAACGTCCTGACTTTC 17 TRBJ2-6 TRBV29-1 many TRBD1
CSVGTPDRDETQYF TGCAGCGTGGGTACGCCGGACAGGGATGAGACCCAGTACTTC 14 TRBJ2-5 TRBV29-1 many TRBD1
CASNRQGETYEQYF TGTGCCAGCAACCGACAGGGGGAAACCTACGAGCAGTACTTC 14 TRBJ2-7 TRBV7-9 many TRBD1
CASSYFRGLLNTEAFF TGTGCCAGCAGTTACTTCAGGGGGCTTTTGAACACTGAAGCTTTCTTT 16 TRBJ1-1 TRBV6-2/TRBV6-3 many TRBD1
CAWSVLSYVETGDNYGYTF TGTGCCTGGAGTGTACTGTCGTACGTGGAAACGGGAGATAACTATGGCTACACCTTC 19 TRBJ1-2 TRBV30 many NA
CATSRVEDTRQYF TGTGCCACCAGCAGGGTAGAAGATACACGGCAGTACTTC 13 TRBJ2-7 TRBV15 NA NA
CASSPIAGQGYEQYF TGTGCCAGCAGCCCGATCGCCGGACAGGGGTACGAGCAGTACTTC 15 TRBJ2-7 TRBV7-8 many TRBD1
CASSDRARMNTEAFF TGTGCCAGCAGCGACAGGGCCCGCATGAACACTGAAGCTTTCTTT 15 TRBJ1-1 TRBV2 NA TRBD1
CASSLGDRSYEQYF TGTGCCAGCAGTTTAGGGGACAGATCCTACGAGCAGTACTTC 14 TRBJ2-7 TRBV28 many TRBD1
CASSYPLRRGNQPQHF TGTGCCAGCAGTTACCCTCTAAGGCGGGGCAATCAGCCCCAGCATTTT 16 TRBJ1-5 TRBV6-2/TRBV6-3 few NA
CASSSTGTAAFF TGTGCCAGCAGTTCAACAGGGACCGCAGCTTTCTTT 12 TRBJ1-1 TRBV6-5 many NA
CASSGTSYGYTF TGTGCCAGCAGTGGTACAAGCTATGGCTACACCTTC 12 TRBJ1-2 TRBV6-1 many NA
CASSYPDAGEQYF TGTGCCAGCAGTTACCCTGATGCGGGGGAGCAGTACTTC 13 TRBJ2-7 TRBV6-5 many NA
CSVTRGAMNTEAFF TGCAGTGTCACAAGGGGGGCGATGAACACTGAAGCTTTCTTT 14 TRBJ1-1 TRBV20-1 NA NA
CASTRGDSPLHF TGTGCCAGCACCCGGGGGGATTCACCCCTCCACTTT 12 TRBJ1-6 TRBV3-1 NA NA
CASSYRGAGNQPQHF TGTGCCAGCAGTTACAGGGGCGCGGGCAATCAGCCCCAGCATTTT 15 TRBJ1-5 TRBV28 many TRBD1
CASSLQSFRPSARDTQYF TGCGCCAGCAGCTTACAGTCCTTCAGGCCCTCGGCCCGGGATACGCAGTATTTT 18 TRBJ2-3 TRBV5-1 many NA
CASSDHTGLASGANVLTF TGTGCCAGCAGTGACCACACAGGGCTGGCGTCTGGGGCCAACGTCCTGACTTTC 18 TRBJ2-6 TRBV6-4 many NA
CASGIDRCF TGTGCTAGTGGCATTGACAGGTGCTTC 9 TRBJ2-7 TRBV12-5 many NA
CASRLKYEQYF TGTGCCAGCAGACTCAAGTACGAGCAGTACTTC 11 TRBJ2-7 TRBV2 few NA
CAWSVSYEQYF TGTGCCTGGAGTGTGAGCTACGAGCAGTACTTC 11 TRBJ2-7 TRBV30 many NA
CASSLVDFSYEQYF TGTGCCAGCAGCTTGGTGGACTTCTCCTACGAGCAGTACTTC 14 TRBJ2-7 TRBV5-5 NA NA
CASSWTSGASSYEQYF TGTGCCAGCAGTTGGACTAGCGGGGCTAGCTCCTACGAGCAGTACTTC 16 TRBJ2-7 TRBV12-3/TRBV12-4 NA TRBD2
CASSEDRDRASYEQYF TGTGCCAGCAGTGAGGACCGGGACAGGGCCTCCTACGAGCAGTACTTC 16 TRBJ2-7 TRBV6-1 few TRBD1
CASSPPTGFGTEAFF TGTGCCAGCAGTCCTCCGACAGGGTTCGGCACTGAAGCTTTCTTT 15 TRBJ1-1 TRBV28 many TRBD1
CASTGTWNSGNTIYF TGTGCCAGCACGGGGACGTGGAATTCTGGAAACACCATATATTTT 15 TRBJ1-3 TRBV6-5 many NA
CASSRGSQPQHF TGTGCCAGCAGCAGGGGCAGTCAGCCCCAGCATTTT 12 TRBJ1-5 TRBV13 NA NA
CASMRESSSNQPQHF TGTGCCAGCATGCGGGAATCTTCAAGCAATCAGCCCCAGCATTTT 15 TRBJ1-5 TRBV6-1 many NA
CASSFTLDKINTEAFF TGTGCCAGCAGTTTTACCTTGGACAAGATAAACACTGAAGCTTTCTTT 16 TRBJ1-1 TRBV28 many NA
CASSESSGNTIYF TGTGCCAGCAGTGAGAGCTCTGGAAACACCATATATTTT 13 TRBJ1-3 TRBV25-1 few NA
CSVEDGYTF TGCAGCGTTGAGGACGGCTACACCTTC 9 TRBJ1-2 TRBV29-1 few NA
CASRHGQGATGELFF TGTGCCAGCAGACACGGACAGGGGGCTACCGGGGAGCTGTTTTTT 15 TRBJ2-2 TRBV5-8 many TRBD1